The present T cell receptor (beta chain) was sequenced within a study of CD8+CD57+ T cells in acquired aplastic anemia. All sequencing subjects had displayed CD8+CD57+ cell expansion on flow cytometry. The study, taken as a whole, reports: Patients and healthy controls showed no significant CD8+ Simpson's diversity difference.

The V segment lost 6 bases and the J segment 6 bases; nucleotides outside the gene matches: 10. Germline V gene sequence: CDR1 WNHNN, CDR2 SYGVQD (reference sequence). The CDR3 covers 16 residues. Worth noting for this clonotype: Its matching antigen is unknown.

The template for TCR beta VDJ and CDR3 sequence profiling was genomic DNA. Each CDR3 protein gets one entry after TCRdb re-called the reads with MiXCR. The table lists over 150,000 distinct CDR3 sequences, about 48% of them singletons, with about 12% in the top ten. Material: sorted CD4+, CD8+, or CD8+CD57+ T cells (not recorded which) from PBMCs. This clonotype was sampled from a human donor with aplastic anemia. V gene TRBV10-1 combines with J gene TRBJ1-6; 8 nucleotides align to TRBD1. In DNA form, the CDR3 reads TGCGCCAGCAGAAGAGGACAGGGAGTAGGTAATTCACCCCTCCACTTT. It is translated as CASRRGQGVGNSPLHF.